This T cell receptor beta chain was identified during a study of cytomegalovirus exposure and HLA in healthy donors. The donors were part of the approximately 130-subject validation cohort, which stood apart from the roughly 680-subject first cohort. Germline V gives CDR1 MNHEY, CDR2 SMNVEV (reference sequence). V was cut by 1 base and J by 1 base, with 7 bases left in between. The CDR3 spans 14 residues. The assay was immunoSEQ multiplex PCR, and TCRdb's table has in-frame clones only and misses some. The sample contains 60,000 to 85,000 clones, 94% of which appear only once. V and J are TRBV27 and TRBJ1-1; D unresolved. Sequencing was done on a sample of PBMCs. The clonotype originates from a man between 18 and 29 years old in good health and CMV-seropositive. CDR3 bases: TGTGCCAGCAGTTTATTCCCGGGGAACACTGAAGCTTTCTTT. It translates to CASSLFPGNTEAFF.